This T cell receptor (beta chain) originates from a study of shared clonotypes between healthy human individuals. Study-level background: Per donor, CD8 memory used one plate, CD8 naive used two, CD4 memory used three and CD4 naive used three. The study's findings and limits: Shared clonotypes: 4.5% to 6.5% naive CD4, under 4% naive CD8, under 2.5% memory CD4, over 0.3% memory CD8. Only blood samples were collected, and tissue repertoires likely differ.

Comment on this clone: Antigen: not known.

Germline CDR1 and CDR2: LNHDA and SQIVND (reference sequence). Trimming left V 4 bases short and J 10 bases short, with 10 bases between. The CDR3 spans 11 residues. Only Caucasian adults living in Nashville, Tennessee served as donors. TCRdb keeps only in-frame clones here, not all; method: immunoSEQ multiplex PCR. The sample includes 600,000 to 750,000 clones, around 77% seen only once; the top ten take around 1.8%. The source of this sequence is a woman in her twenties or thirties in good health. The chain carries TRBV19 and TRBJ1-2; no clear D. Sequences were obtained from memory CD4+ T cells sorted from blood. The subset was: CD45RA-negative fraction. The DNA of the CDR3 is TGTGCCAGTAGTACCCGGGCAACCTACACCTTC. This encodes CASSTRATYTF. The full variable domain, with the rest looked up from reference TRBV19 and TRBJ1-2, is DGGITQSPKYLFRKEGQNVTLSCEQNLNHDAMYWYRQDPGQGLRLIYYSQIVNDFQKGDIAEGYSVSREKKESFPLTVTSAQKNPTAFYLCASSTRATYTFGSGTRLTVV.